In its sample, the clone carrying this TCR beta chain was seen a few times. The antigen remains undetermined. An end of the junction does not agree with germline; a read error may underlie this. The CDR3 contains 12 residues. Germline assignment: CDR1 MNHNY and CDR2 SVGAGI (reference sequence). The record originates from a study of glioma-infiltrating T cells. Using RNA template, CDR3s of TCR alpha and beta were amplified with iRepertoire arm-PCR. Input was roughly 95-450 ng of tissue mRNA or PBMC total RNA. MiXCR was run by TCRdb on the multiplex PCR reads, yielding one entry per CDR3 protein. The sample lists roughly 120,000 distinct CDR3 sequences, less than 30% seen once, with about a third in the top ten. Notes on the study in general: Non-neoplastic patients had below-expected tissue-blood divergence, while all gliomas exceeded expectation.

The source of this sequence is a human donor with low-grade glioma or glioblastoma, undergoing nonglioma brain surgery, or in good health (not recorded which). Sequencing was done on a sample of glioma tissue, nonneoplastic brain tissue, or PBMCs (not recorded which). The V gene is TRBV6-6, the J gene TRBJ2-7, with 8 nucleotides matching TRBD1. The CDR3 loop is CSSAGGAYEQYF. CDR3 DNA: TGTTCCAGTGCAGGGGGCGCCTACGAGCAGTACTTC.